This TCR beta chain was sequenced for a study of graft-versus-host responses after intestinal transplantation. Remarks on this clone: Its antigen remains unidentified.

Assay: immunoSEQ multiplex PCR; the TCRdb copy retains only in-frame clones and omits some. The sample has about 88,000 clones; around 93% are singletons. The TCR comes from a human donor who was the organ donor for an intestinal transplant. Sequenced here: unstimulated CD4+ T cells sorted from spleen or lymph node cells, sampled before transplant.

CDR3 sequence reads: CAISGVSYEQYF. In DNA form, the CDR3 reads TGTGCCATCAGCGGGGTTTCCTACGAGCAGTACTTC. The chain uses TRBV10-3 and TRBJ2-7, with D possibly TRBD2 on 5 matching bases. The V gene lost 6 bases and the J gene lost 1 base, with 7 bases spanning the gap. CDR1 and CDR2 (germline): ENHRY, SYGVKD. The CDR3 consists of 12 residues.